This T cell receptor (beta chain) comes out of a study of cytomegalovirus exposure and HLA in healthy donors. About the study: Some 85 million unique TCRs from HLA-typed donors were held in an early data release.

In this sample, this clone turned up once. Its antigen remains unidentified. Germline V gene sequence: CDR1 SGHRS, CDR2 YFSETQ. This CDR3 has 17 amino acids. Germline trimming cut 0 bases from V and 1 base from J; bases unmatched to any gene: 6. Whole-study findings and limits: There were over 150 TCR beta chains listed as cytomegalovirus-associated. A missense DCLRE1C variant was associated with V- and J-gene trimming of TCR beta chains in a later analysis, and an independent cohort replicated the association. Across donors, most TCRs were seen rarely, yet some public ones were widespread.

Researchers ran the PCR with 60 Vbeta and 13 Jbeta primers. TCRdb's table, derived via immunoSEQ multiplex PCR, lists solely in-frame clones and lacks some. The sample carries 90,000 or so clones, 82% recorded once. The origin of this receptor is a man in his thirties or forties in good health and CMV-seropositive. The sample taken for sequencing was PBMCs. The rearrangement joins TRBV5-1 to TRBJ2-3; 9 nucleotides line up with TRBD2. The CDR3, as DNA: TGCGCCAGCAGCTTGGCTAGCGGGAAGTTTGGCACAGATACGCAGTATTTT. Its translation: CASSLASGKFGTDTQYF.